The TCR beta chain described here comes from a study of human T cells and chemical hapten exposure (dated by TCRdb to about 2021). Regarding the study in general: For sensitization, 2% DPC in acetone was applied to a 2 cm by 2 cm area of upper inner arm skin. Weekly therapeutic DPC doses were additionally applied to the scalp of patients throughout the approximately 25-week study period. Patch tests used Finn chambers with 0.01% DPC on the upper back, scored after 6 days by International Contact Dermatitis Research Group standards. Most of the patients in the cohort were female, and the cohort covered alopecia areata with under or over 50% scalp involvement, alopecia totalis and alopecia universalis. Libraries were pooled for sequencing, and variation in per-sample TCR yields was attributed mainly to small differences in library volumes within the pool. This study followed changes in the peripheral blood TCR repertoire in vivo during primary and secondary sensitization of alopecia patients to the hapten diphenylcyclopropenone (DPC). Patient blood was sampled pre-sensitization (week 0) and at 2, 6 and about 24 weeks after DPC sensitization. About 29 alopecia patients gave blood for TCR sequencing at one to four time points (pre-sensitization, 2, 6 and 24 weeks).

Reading the germline V gene (reference sequence) gives CDR1 MNHEY and CDR2 SMNVEV. V and J lose 5 bases and 4 bases, and a span of 15 bases separates them. The CDR3 holds 14 amino acids from the cysteine to the phenylalanine. The DNA shown is the 42-base CDR3, in frame from base 1. Of note for this clonotype: The antigen it binds to is not known. Base qualities are not provided; no much larger clone lies one nucleotide away.

Libraries were made using RACE. Sequencing relied on a NextSeq 500. Library preparation attached unique molecular identifiers to individual cDNA molecules for quantitative, reproducible TCR counting. From each blood RNA sample, both TCR alpha and TCR beta chains were sequenced. Per the original workflow: Samples had a median of roughly 100,000 TCRs, with a range from about 23,224 to 750,000. V, J and CDR3 annotation of the TCR reads was performed with the Decombinator software suite. Every sample was subsampled to the same number of TCRs (28,000) for the PS versus PT1 abundance plots. TCRs were defined as expanded if absent before sensitization and observed at least eight times at the 2-week time point. TCRdb's own reprocessing of the public reads used fastp at Q25 and MiXCR and kept productive beta chains. Every CDR3 protein is listed once, alongside the most common genes and DNA of its rows. The V and J calls here are based on TCRdb, not the publication. In all, the sample holds just over 95,000 distinct CDR3 sequences, and roughly 27% of those were seen once. Over 9% of the sample lies in the top ten.

In the paper's terms, the time point label means: patch test 3, about 24 weeks after DPC sensitization. The intended sense of this specimen's treatment or condition label: therapeutic diphenylcyclopropenone sensitization with weekly scalp DPC. Blood at each patch-test visit was drawn before the patch test was applied. Patients were considered eligible if aged 18 to 70, diagnosed with alopecia and deemed suitable for DPC therapy, and patients were excluded if pregnant. Total RNA was extracted from unfractionated whole blood that had been collected in Tempus Blood RNA tubes. Paper-wide results and their limitations: Alopecia, a presumed autoimmune disease, was present in all patients, so the immune response of the patients might differ from that of healthy individuals. Significantly more large CDR3 similarity clusters were formed by expanded TCRs than by pre-sensitization or healthy control sets, consistent with antigen-driven responses. DPC sensitization did not change how many TCRs were above 1 in 1000 frequency, and no evidence was found of alterations in global repertoire structure. Repeated subsampling changed both the strength of the expansion versus patch-test correlation and the threshold at which the correlation became significant. The number of PT1 expanded TCRs positively correlated with patch test score, significant at thresholds 8, 16 and 32 but not 4.

The receptor chain draws on TRBV27 and TRBJ2-7; TRBD1 could be the D gene, as 5 bases match. The TCR sequence derives from a middle-aged man with alopecia areata. Some clones in this sample may be carry-over from other donors' samples. Specimen: whole blood, collected in connection with sensitization to the hapten diphenylcyclopropenone (DPC). The base sequence is TGTGCCAGCAGTACCCGGCGACAGATTTACGAGCAGTACTTC. Its amino acids are CASSTRRQIYEQYF.